These 13 T cell receptor beta chains were sequenced from one sample in a study of CD8+CD57+ T cells in acquired aplastic anemia. The study profiled TCR beta VDJ and CDR3 using genomic DNA as template. TCRdb reanalysed the reads using MiXCR and keeps one entry per CDR3 protein. This table has about 180,000 distinct CDR3 sequences, approximately 48% appearing once. Patients included in sequencing had previously demonstrated CD8+CD57+ cell expansion by flow cytometry. Source material: sorted CD4+, CD8+, or CD8+CD57+ T cells (not recorded which) from PBMCs. All receptors derive from a human donor with aplastic anemia.

This clonotype showed up many times. The chain uses TRBV7-2 and TRBJ2-1; 14 nucleotides match TRBD2. This CDR3 spans 17 amino acids. The V gene end was trimmed by 5 bases and the J gene end by 4 bases; junction bases not matched to a gene: 7. Per germline, CDR1 SGHTA and CDR2 FQGNSA. CDR3 nucleotides: TGTGCCAGCAGCCCGAGGACTAGCGGGGGGCCATACAATGAGCAGTTCTTC. The encoded protein is CASSPRTSGGPYNEQFF.

This chain connects TRBV25-1 to TRBJ2-3; the match to TRBD2 covers 11 bases. V dropped 2 bases and J dropped 1; count of bases not matched to a gene: 8. CDR1 is MGHDK, CDR2 SYGVNS, per germline. The CDR3 has 18 amino acids. CDR3 amino acids: CASSEGGLAGGRTDTQYF. The CDR3 DNA reads TGTGCCAGCAGTGAAGGGGGGTTAGCGGGAGGGCGCACAGATACGCAGTATTTT.

This clonotype has ten or more counts. The chain carries TRBV19 and TRBJ2-5; possible D gene TRBD1, 7 bases. Looked up from germline, CDR1 is LNHDA and CDR2 is SQIVND (reference sequence). This CDR3 is built from 17 residues. V was clipped by 3 bases and J by 4 bases, with 21 bases between them. The CDR3 sequence: CASSIEAGTAGRETQYF. DNA of the CDR3: TGTGCCAGTAGTATCGAGGCCGGGACAGCCGGGAGAGAGACCCAGTACTTC.

V is TRBV9 and J is TRBJ2-5; 9 nucleotides match TRBD2. This CDR3 has 15 residues. Germline V gene data show CDR1 as SGDLS and CDR2 as YYNGEE. Trimming removed 2 bases from V and 5 bases from J; junction bases left unmatched: 7. In nucleotides, the CDR3 is TGTGCCAGCAGCGTCGGTAGCGGGAGTCGGGAGACCCAGTACTTC. Translation gives CASSVGSGSRETQYF.

The chain couples TRBV15 to TRBJ2-7; D gene ambiguous. The CDR3 runs to 11 residues. V was cut by 2 bases and J by 12 bases, with 11 bases left in between. Germline-derived CDR1 and CDR2 are LNHNV and YYDKDF (reference sequence). CDR3 bases: TGTGCCACCAGCAGAACCCACGACCGGTACTTC. Its protein product is CATSRTHDRYF.

This clonotype came up many times. This chain uses TRBV5-8 with TRBJ1-2, with 9 bases that match TRBD1. CDR3 length equals 16 residues. J lost 8 bases, V lost 2 bases, and 13 bases had no gene match. The germline gives CDR1 SGHTS, CDR2 YDEGEE. CDR3 DNA sequence: TGTGCCAGCAGCTTCTACGCGGGACAGGGTCGAATAGGCTACACCTTC. Translation gives CASSFYAGQGRIGYTF.

The gene calls are TRBV19 and TRBJ1-5, with D unclear. The germline gives CDR1 LNHDA, CDR2 SQIVND (reference sequence). The CDR3 sequence is 14 residues long. V was shortened by 5 bases and J by 7 bases, with 15 bases between the two germline ends. The CDR3 region is CASSVTGRDQPQHF. As DNA, the CDR3 is TGTGCCAGTAGTGTGACTGGGCGAGACCAGCCCCAGCATTTT. The full variable domain, with the rest looked up from reference TRBV19 and TRBJ1-5, is DGGITQSPKYLFRKEGQNVTLSCEQNLNHDAMYWYRQDPGQGLRLIYYSQIVNDFQKGDIAEGYSVSREKKESFPLTVTSAQKNPTAFYLCASSVTGRDQPQHFGDGTRLSIL.

This clonotype was counted many times. The chain links TRBV7-2 to TRBJ2-3; 10 nucleotides agree with TRBD2. The CDR3 is made up of 17 amino acids. The germline V gene has CDR1 SGHTA and CDR2 FQGNSA. V lost 5 bases to trimming and J lost 1 base; unmatched junction nucleotides: 9. This CDR3 reads CASSPQVTSGGTDTQYF. CDR3 in DNA: TGTGCCAGCAGCCCTCAGGTCACTAGCGGGGGCACAGATACGCAGTATTTT.

The chain uses TRBV9 and TRBJ1-1; 10 positions match TRBD1. This CDR3 has 13 residues. Germline CDR1 reads SGDLS; CDR2 reads YYNGEE. The V and J ends lost 3 bases and 8 bases, in that order; junction bases with no gene match: 4. The CDR3 region has the DNA TGTGCCAGCAGCGGACAGGGGGCTTCAGAAGCTTTCTTT. Translation: CASSGQGASEAFF.

The V and J genes are TRBV20-1 and TRBJ2-7; 8 bases are a match to TRBD1. Trimming took 3 bases from V and 5 from J; bases not matched to a gene: 3. Looked up from germline, CDR1 is DFQATT and CDR2 is SNEGSKA (reference sequence). The CDR3 loop spans 12 amino acids. CDR3 DNA: TGCAGTGCTAGGGGACAGGTACACGAGCAGTACTTC. This translates into CSARGQVHEQYF.

In its sample, this clonotype was seen many times. This chain uses TRBV3-1 with TRBJ1-2; D call uncertain. V was shortened by 1 base and J by 2 bases, with 2 bases between the two germline ends. The CDR3 has 12 residues. Germline V CDR1 and CDR2: LGHDT, YNNKEL (reference sequence). This chain's CDR3 is CASSQGNYGYTF. CDR3 DNA: TGTGCCAGCAGCCAAGGAAACTATGGCTACACCTTC. Based on the CDR3 plus reference TRBV3-1 and TRBJ1-2, the full variable domain is DTAVSQTPKYLVTQMGNDKSIKCEQNLGHDTMYWYKQDSKKFLKIMFSYNNKELIINETVPNRFSPKSPDKAHLNLHINSLELGDSAVYFCASSQGNYGYTFGSGTRLTVV.

The J gene is TRBJ2-2, the V gene TRBV2, with D tentatively TRBD1 (5 bases). The CDR3 runs 14 residues. Looked up from germline, CDR1 is SNHLY and CDR2 is FYNNEI. Deletions cut 3 bases from V and 6 bases from J, with 11 bases between. This CDR3 reads CASSDRVGPGELFF. The CDR3 DNA is TGTGCCAGCAGTGACAGGGTAGGGCCCGGGGAGCTGTTTTTT.

A note on this clonotype: A much larger clone lies a single base off, so this may be a read error. The chain joins TRBV6-1 to TRBJ2-7; D may correspond to TRBD1 or TRBD2 (5 bases each). Germline V gene lookup returns CDR1 MNHNS and CDR2 SASEGT. The V end lost 6 bases, the J end lost 8 bases, and 23 bases lay between the germline ends. There are 15 residues in the CDR3. DNA of the CDR3: TGTGCCAGCAGAGGGACGGGGATGGGGTTTTACCAGCAGTACTTC. Its protein product is CASRGTGMGFYQQYF.